The 28 T cell receptor beta chains presented below share a single source sample, sequenced in a study of identical twins. Via MiXCR, TCRdb re-called the 5' RACE reads, giving one row per CDR3 protein. The table includes around 680,000 distinct CDR3 sequences, 8.6% detected once. This same sample was also part of a study on yellow fever vaccine responses in identical twins.

Specimen: PBMCs. Receptors were obtained from a woman under 30 in good health.

The chain recombines TRBV27 with TRBJ1-1; 11 bases match TRBD1. The germline V gene encodes CDR1 MNHEY and CDR2 SMNVEV (reference sequence). There are 16 residues in the CDR3. V trimming: 3 bases; J trimming: 6 bases; junction bases outside the gene matches: 9. CDR3 in amino acids: CASSFLDRGLLAEAFF. CDR3 DNA: TGTGCCAGCAGTTTCCTGGACAGGGGGCTTTTGGCTGAAGCTTTCTTT.

In this sample, this clonotype turned up a few times. The chain employs TRBV5-1 and TRBJ2-1, with 8 bases lining up with TRBD2. V lost 5 bases and J lost 3; bases outside the gene matches: 13. Germline V gene sequence: CDR1 SGHRS, CDR2 YFSETQ. The CDR3 consists of 17 residues. CDR3 sequence: CASRSNQAGAVYNEQFF. CDR3 in DNA: TGCGCCAGCAGAAGCAACCAAGCGGGAGCGGTCTACAATGAGCAGTTCTTC. The variable domain in full, with the rest retrieved from reference TRBV5-1 and TRBJ2-1, is KAGVTQTPRYLIKTRGQQVTLSCSPISGHRSVSWYQQTPGQGLQFLFEYFSETQRNKGNFPGRFSGRQFSNSRSEMNVSTLELGDSALYLCASRSNQAGAVYNEQFFGPGTRLTVL.

The chain joins TRBV21-1 to TRBJ1-5; the table's D gene call, TRBD1, was not cross checked with the DNA. TRBV21-1 is shown as a pseudogene. CDR3 length: 19 amino acids. The CDR3 loop is CASSKSEDRIPTPNQPQHF. DNA for the CDR3: TGTGCCAGCAGCAAATCGGAAGACAGGATTCCGACGCCCAATCAGCCCCAGCATTTT.

This rearrangement joins TRBV28 to TRBJ2-7; 7 bases fit TRBD1. V shed 3 bases and J 3 bases; nucleotides not matched to a gene: 5. The CDR3 extends over 14 amino acids. Looked up from germline, CDR1 is MDHEN and CDR2 is SYDVKM. The CDR3 sequence: CASSFNQGVYEQYF. CDR3 sequence (DNA): TGTGCCAGCAGTTTCAACCAGGGGGTCTACGAGCAGTACTTC. The full variable domain, completed using reference TRBV28 and TRBJ2-7, is DVKVTQSSRYLVKRTGEKVFLECVQDMDHENMFWYRQDPGLGLRLIYFSYDVKMKEKGDIPEGYSVSREKKERFSLILESASTNQTSMYLCASSFNQGVYEQYFGPGTRLTVT.

The genes are TRBV24-1 and TRBJ2-2, with TRBD1 as a possible D gene (5 bases). Trimming took 4 bases from V and 0 from J, leaving 14 bases between them. CDR1 and CDR2 from the germline V gene are KGHDR and SFDVKD. The length of the CDR3 is 17 residues. Written as DNA, the CDR3 is TGTGCCACCAGTGACCGAGGACAATCCTCGAACACCGGGGAGCTGTTTTTT. Translation: CATSDRGQSSNTGELFF.

This clonotype occurred many times. Here the CDR3 DNA reads TGTGCCAGCACTTTGAGGACAGGGGATAACCTAGCCAAAAACATTCAGTACTTC. Its translation: CASTLRTGDNLAKNIQYF. The chain uses TRBV28 and TRBJ2-4; 9 bases agree with TRBD1. The V gene end was trimmed by 7 bases and the J gene end by 0 bases; junction bases not matched to a gene: 13. CDR1 and CDR2 from the germline V gene are MDHEN and SYDVKM. The CDR3 spans 18 residues.

The chain links TRBV21-1 to TRBJ2-5; TRBD2, the D gene given by the table, was not confirmed from the DNA. TRBV21-1 is marked as a pseudogene. This CDR3 has 15 amino acids. The CDR3 DNA reads as TGTGCCAGGCCCAGGGGTGGGAGGGCGCGGGAGACCCAGTACTTC. This codes for CARPRGGRARETQYF.

Only a few counts were recorded for this clonotype. The chain combines TRBV27 with TRBJ1-2; TRBD1 matches at 8 bases. Germline CDR1 reads MNHEY; CDR2 reads SMNVEV (reference sequence). Losses at the gene ends were 4 bases for V and 7 bases for J; bases not matched to a gene: 5. This CDR3 spans 13 amino acids. The CDR3 here is CASSWQGAGGYTF. The CDR3 DNA follows: TGTGCCAGCAGTTGGCAGGGGGCGGGTGGCTACACCTTC.

This clonotype has a count of ten or more. The rearrangement joins TRBV12-3 or TRBV12-4 to TRBJ1-2, with a weak D call TRBD1 (6 bases). Between the trimmed V and J ends, which lost 5 bases and 8 bases, there was a span of 15 bases. The length of the CDR3 is 13 residues. This CDR3 is CASSLRDIGGYTF. The CDR3 DNA sequence: TGTGCCAGCAGTCTCCGGGACATAGGCGGCTACACCTTC.

The chain recombines TRBV5-1 with TRBJ1-2; 8 bases are a match to TRBD1. The CDR3 has 14 amino acids. V shed 3 bases and J 5 bases; nucleotides not matched to a gene: 6. Looked up from germline, CDR1 is SGHRS and CDR2 is YFSETQ. CDR3 sequence (DNA): TGCGCCAGCAGCTCCGACAGGGGAGGGTATGGCTACACCTTC. Translating it yields CASSSDRGGYGYTF.

The chain carries TRBV6-2 or TRBV6-3 and TRBJ2-1; TRBD2 aligns across 9 bases. Germline values: CDR1 MNHEY, CDR2 SVGEGT. This CDR3 is 13 amino acids long. V shed 6 bases, J shed 6 bases, and the junction held 3 bases outside the gene matches. CDR3 loop: CASRPSGTNEQFF. The CDR3 DNA reads TGTGCCAGCAGGCCTAGCGGGACCAATGAGCAGTTCTTC.

The chain has TRBV24-1 and TRBJ2-2, with D unclear. The V end lost 6 bases, the J end lost 7 bases, and 8 bases lay between the germline ends. Per germline, CDR1 KGHDR and CDR2 SFDVKD. This CDR3 contains 12 residues. As DNA, the CDR3 is TGTGCCACCAGTAATGAACTCGGGGAGCTGTTTTTT. It is translated as CATSNELGELFF.

This clonotype was picked up a small number of times. This sequence joins TRBV7-3 and TRBJ2-5, with D perhaps assigned TRBD1 or TRBD2 (5 bases each). The V gene lost 5 bases and the J gene lost 4 bases, with 11 bases spanning the gap. The germline gives CDR1 SGHTA, CDR2 FQGTGA. The CDR3 contains 13 residues. CDR3 sequence: CASSPRGGETQYF. DNA for the CDR3: TGTGCCAGCAGCCCCCGTGGGGGAGAGACCCAGTACTTC. The full variable domain, its missing parts supplied by reference TRBV7-3 and TRBJ2-5, is GAGVSQTPSNKVTEKGKYVELRCDPISGHTALYWYRQSLGQGPEFLIYFQGTGAADDSGLPNDRFFAVRPEGSVSTLKIQRTERGDSAVYLCASSPRGGETQYFGPGTRLLVL.

At least ten counts were recorded for this clonotype. The chain uses TRBV12-3 or TRBV12-4 and TRBJ2-2; weak D call: TRBD1 (5 bases). With 3 bases removed from V and 4 bases from J, the gap between germline ends came to 12 bases. The CDR3 extends over 15 amino acids. As DNA, the CDR3 is TGTGCCAGCAGTTTCCCAGGGCTACCCACCGGGGAGCTGTTTTTT. This translates into CASSFPGLPTGELFF.

The DNA of the CDR3 is TGCGCCAGCAGTGACCCGTTAGCGGGAGGGCCTTACGAGCAGTACTTC. Amino acid sequence: CASSDPLAGGPYEQYF. This sequence joins TRBV10-2 and TRBJ2-7, with 11 bases fitting TRBD2. This CDR3 is built from 16 residues. Germline values: CDR1 WSHSY, CDR2 SAAADI. J lost 4 bases, V lost 3 bases, and 8 bases had no gene match.

With regard to this clonotype: Because the CDR3 is missing its conserved closing phenylalanine or tryptophan, this is likely a read error. CDR3 DNA: TGCGCCAGCAGCTTGGGACAGCCCCAGGGAGAGACCCAGTACTAC. Translating gives CASSLGQPQGETQYY. The chain carries TRBV5-1 and TRBJ2-5; D might be TRBD1 (5 bases). Trimming took off 0 bases at V and 4 bases at J, with 13 bases between the two ends. The CDR3 length is 15 residues. Germline values: CDR1 SGHRS, CDR2 YFSETQ.

The genes are TRBV10-3 and TRBJ1-5; D is unclear. Germline V CDR1 and CDR2: ENHRY, SYGVKD. V lost 6 bases to trimming and J lost 3 bases, with 9 bases between them. The CDR3 extends over 13 amino acids. The CDR3 region is CAIRPGYNQPQHF. CDR3 DNA sequence: TGTGCCATCAGACCGGGCTACAATCAGCCCCAGCATTTT.

The genes are TRBV2 and TRBJ2-3; 7 nucleotides match TRBD1. This CDR3 has 16 residues. CDR1 and CDR2 from the germline V gene are SNHLY and FYNNEI. Germline trimming cut 3 bases from V and 0 bases from J; bases unmatched to any gene: 6. The CDR3 region is CASSEDRRPSTDTQYF. The CDR3 coding sequence is TGTGCCAGCAGTGAGGACAGGCGACCTAGCACAGATACGCAGTATTTT. The full variable domain, completed using reference TRBV2 and TRBJ2-3, is EPEVTQTPSHQVTQMGQEVILRCVPISNHLYFYWYRQILGQKVEFLVSFYNNEISEKSEIFDDQFSVERPDGSNFTLKIRSTKLEDSAMYFCASSEDRRPSTDTQYFGPGTRLTVL.

This clonotype was found a few times. The chain employs TRBV5-1 and TRBJ2-5; D unresolved. This CDR3 has 13 residues. Germline V gene data show CDR1 as SGHRS and CDR2 as YFSETQ. Deletions cut 4 bases from V and 6 bases from J, with 13 bases between. The chain's CDR3 is CASSVDLPQTQYF. As DNA, the CDR3 is TGCGCCAGCAGCGTGGACCTACCCCAGACCCAGTACTTC.

The gene calls are TRBV4-2 and TRBJ1-1; D unclear. V gave up 0 bases and J gave up 2 bases, with 7 bases separating them. The CDR3 has 14 amino acids. Germline V lookup: CDR1 LGHNA, CDR2 YNFKEQ. CDR3 in DNA: TGTGCCAGCAGCCAAGAGAGAGCAAACACTGAAGCTTTCTTT. Amino acid sequence: CASSQERANTEAFF.

This clonotype was seen more than once but under ten times. The rearrangement links TRBV6-5 to TRBJ2-1, with a possible D match to TRBD2 (5 bases). CDR3 length: 16 amino acids. Germline assignment: CDR1 MNHEY and CDR2 SVGAGI. Trimming left V 0 bases short and J 4 bases short, with 13 bases between. The CDR3 nucleotides are TGTGCCAGCAGTTACTCGGGAGTATGGGAGTACAATGAGCAGTTCTTC. The encoded protein is CASSYSGVWEYNEQFF.

J is TRBJ2-3 and V is TRBV20-1; the match to TRBD2 covers 12 bases. CDR3 length equals 15 residues. J lost 4 bases, V lost 3 bases, and 5 bases had no gene match. Germline-derived CDR1 and CDR2 are DFQATT and SNEGSKA (reference sequence). The CDR3 DNA reads as TGCAGTGCTAGCACTAGCGGGAGGAGGGCAGATACGCAGTATTTT. Translated: CSASTSGRRADTQYF.

This sequence joins TRBV28 and TRBJ2-5; tentative D call: TRBD1 (6 bases). The CDR3 sequence is 15 residues long. The germline gives CDR1 MDHEN, CDR2 SYDVKM. Deletions cut 2 bases from V and 2 bases from J, with 12 bases between. DNA for the CDR3: TGTGCCAGCAGTTTAATTGGACAGATTCAAGAGACCCAGTACTTC. It encodes CASSLIGQIQETQYF.

The genes are TRBV11-1 and TRBJ2-6; D tentatively fits TRBD1 or TRBD2 (6 bases each). CDR1 is SGHAT, CDR2 FQDESV, per germline (reference sequence). The CDR3 extends over 18 amino acids. V shed 1 base and J shed 1 base, with 14 bases lying between them. The CDR3 protein is CASSLVRRGGSGANVLTF. The CDR3 bases are TGTGCCAGCAGCTTAGTTCGCAGGGGAGGATCTGGGGCCAACGTCCTGACTTTC.

The V and J genes are TRBV7-9 and TRBJ2-5, with TRBD1 identical over 8 bases. This CDR3 has 16 residues. Germline V lookup: CDR1 SEHNR, CDR2 FQNEAQ (reference sequence). The V gene end was trimmed by 0 bases and the J gene end by 2 bases; junction bases not matched to a gene: 5. The CDR3 sequence is CASSLALTGAQETQYF. The CDR3 nucleotides read TGTGCCAGCAGCTTAGCGCTGACAGGGGCGCAAGAGACCCAGTACTTC.

This clonotype was found many times. V gene TRBV3-1 combines with J gene TRBJ2-7; unclear D gene. The CDR3 covers 14 residues. Germline assignment: CDR1 LGHDT and CDR2 YNNKEL (reference sequence). The V and J ends lost 1 base and 3 bases respectively, with 10 bases between them. CDR3 DNA: TGTGCCAGCAGCCAAGGACACGGTCGCTACGAGCAGTACTTC. Translation gives CASSQGHGRYEQYF.

This clonotype was seen many times. This rearrangement joins TRBV9 to TRBJ2-7; a weak D match, TRBD2 (5 bases). CDR1 and CDR2 (germline): SGDLS, YYNGEE. There are 13 residues in the CDR3. Trimming removed 0 bases from V and 6 bases from J, with 10 bases in between. CDR3 nucleotide sequence: TGTGCCAGCAGCGTAGCCCCGGACTTCGAGCAGTACTTC. Translation: CASSVAPDFEQYF. Based on the CDR3 plus reference TRBV9 and TRBJ2-7, the full variable domain is DSGVTQTPKHLITATGQRVTLRCSPRSGDLSVYWYQQSLDQGLQFLIQYYNGEERAKGNILERFSAQQFPDLHSELNLSSLELGDSALYFCASSVAPDFEQYFGPGTRLTVT.

The chain joins TRBV2 to TRBJ1-1, with D possibly being TRBD1 (5 bases). V lost 3 bases and J 0 bases, leaving 11 bases between the germline ends. The CDR3 consists of 15 residues. Germline lookup yields CDR1 SNHLY and CDR2 FYNNEI. Here the CDR3 reads CASSEGKGMNTEAFF. The CDR3 DNA is TGTGCCAGCAGTGAGGGGAAGGGGATGAACACTGAAGCTTTCTTT.